This T cell receptor beta chain originates from a study of control samples from healthy donors and cancer patients. TCRdb's table, derived via immunoSEQ multiplex PCR, lists solely in-frame clones and lacks some. Seen here are some 28,000 clones, approximately 87% observed once, and the top ten hold about 1.5%. The V gene end was trimmed by 3 bases and the J gene end by 2 bases; junction bases not matched to a gene: 4. The CDR3 has 14 residues. The germline V gene has CDR1 SGHRS and CDR2 YFSETQ. This chain uses TRBV5-1 with TRBJ2-5, with 7 bases lining up with TRBD2. The sequence derives from a woman in her 40s with lung cancer. The specimen was PBMCs. The CDR3 loop is CASSSVGGQETQYF. The DNA for the CDR3 is TGCGCCAGCAGCTCGGTGGGGGGGCAAGAGACCCAGTACTTC.